The present TCR beta chain was sequenced within a study of chemoradiotherapy in HPV16-positive cancers. Study-level results: During treatment, candidate HPV-specific clones and E7-related motifs expanded in tumor.

As regards this clone: Its antigen is unidentified.

Sequencing was performed with immunoSEQ multiplex PCR; in TCRdb, only in-frame clones are kept and a portion is missing. The sample consists of roughly 15,000 clones, 65% to 85% of them appearing once. The germline V gene has CDR1 MNHEY and CDR2 SVGAGI. With 4 bases removed from V and 7 bases from J, the gap between germline ends came to 16 bases. The CDR3 sequence is 14 residues long. This clonotype was sampled from a human donor with HPV-associated anogenital cancer. This specimen was collected from a patient who underwent chemoradiotherapy. This chain connects TRBV6-5 to TRBJ1-2, with D unresolved. CDR3 in amino acids: CASSSTNLGSGYTF. CDR3 coding DNA: TGTGCCAGCAGTTCCACCAATTTGGGTTCTGGCTACACCTTC.